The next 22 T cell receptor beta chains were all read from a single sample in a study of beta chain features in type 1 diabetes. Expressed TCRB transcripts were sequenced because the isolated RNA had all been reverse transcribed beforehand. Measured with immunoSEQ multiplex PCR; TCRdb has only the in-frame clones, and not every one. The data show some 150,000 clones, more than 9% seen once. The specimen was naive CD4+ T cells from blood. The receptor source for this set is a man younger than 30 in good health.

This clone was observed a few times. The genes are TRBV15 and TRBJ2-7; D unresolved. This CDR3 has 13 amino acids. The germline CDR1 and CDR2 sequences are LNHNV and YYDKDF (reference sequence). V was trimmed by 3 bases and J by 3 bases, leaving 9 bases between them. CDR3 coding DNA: TGTGCCACCAGCAGCGAGACAAGCTACGAGCAGTACTTC. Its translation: CATSSETSYEQYF.

CDR3 DNA: TGTGCCAGCAAGACGTACCGGGACTTAAACTACGAGCAGTACTTC. Amino acids: CASKTYRDLNYEQYF. V gene TRBV6-5 combines with J gene TRBJ2-7; D possibly corresponds to TRBD2 (6 bases). Trimming cost V 7 bases and J 3 bases, with 19 bases left between them. Looked up from germline, CDR1 is MNHEY and CDR2 is SVGAGI. The CDR3 runs 15 residues.

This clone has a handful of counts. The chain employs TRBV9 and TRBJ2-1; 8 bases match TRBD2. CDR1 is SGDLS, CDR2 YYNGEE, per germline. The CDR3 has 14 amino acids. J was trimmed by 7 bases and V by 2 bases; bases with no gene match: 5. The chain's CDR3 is CASSVQAGVNEQFF. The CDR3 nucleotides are TGTGCCAGCAGCGTTCAAGCGGGGGTGAATGAGCAGTTCTTC.

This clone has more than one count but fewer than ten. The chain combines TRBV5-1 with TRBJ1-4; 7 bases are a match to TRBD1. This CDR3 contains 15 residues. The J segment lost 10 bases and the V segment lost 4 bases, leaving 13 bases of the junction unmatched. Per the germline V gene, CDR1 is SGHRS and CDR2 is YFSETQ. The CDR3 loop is CASSRRQGATAKLFF. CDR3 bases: TGCGCCAGCAGCAGAAGACAGGGTGCTACTGCAAAACTGTTTTTT.

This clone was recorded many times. The CDR3 sequence: CASSHLNTEAFF. The CDR3 DNA reads TGTGCCAGTAGTCATTTGAACACTGAAGCTTTCTTT. The gene calls are TRBV19 and TRBJ1-1; the D is unclear. V was cut by 5 bases and J by 0 bases, with 4 bases left in between. The CDR3 runs 12 residues. Per germline, CDR1 LNHDA and CDR2 SQIVND (reference sequence).

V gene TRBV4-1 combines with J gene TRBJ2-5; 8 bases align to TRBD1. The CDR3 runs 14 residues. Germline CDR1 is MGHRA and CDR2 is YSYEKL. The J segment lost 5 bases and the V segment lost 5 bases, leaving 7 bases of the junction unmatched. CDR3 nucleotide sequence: TGCGCCAGCAGCGGACAGGGATGGGATGAGACCCAGTACTTC. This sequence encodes CASSGQGWDETQYF.

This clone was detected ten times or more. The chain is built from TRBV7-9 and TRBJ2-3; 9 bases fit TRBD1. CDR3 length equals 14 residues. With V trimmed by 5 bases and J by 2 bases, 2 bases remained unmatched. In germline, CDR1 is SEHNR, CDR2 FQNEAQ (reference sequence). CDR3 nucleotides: TGTGCCAGCAGCGGGACAGGGACCACAGATACGCAGTATTTT. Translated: CASSGTGTTDTQYF. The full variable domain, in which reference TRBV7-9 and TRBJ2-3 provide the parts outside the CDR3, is DTGVSQNPRHKITKRGQNVTFRCDPISEHNRLYWYRQTLGQGPEFLTYFQNEAQLEKSRLLSDRFSAERPKGSFSTLEIQRTEQGDSAMYLCASSGTGTTDTQYFGPGTRLTVL.

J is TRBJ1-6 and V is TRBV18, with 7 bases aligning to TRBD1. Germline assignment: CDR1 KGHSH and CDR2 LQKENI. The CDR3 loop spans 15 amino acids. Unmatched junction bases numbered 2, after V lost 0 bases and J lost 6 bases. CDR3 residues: CASSPPGTANSPLHF. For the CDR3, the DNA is TGTGCCAGCTCACCACCTGGGACAGCTAATTCACCCCTCCACTTT. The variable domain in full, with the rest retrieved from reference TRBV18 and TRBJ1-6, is NAGVMQNPRHLVRRRGQEARLRCSPMKGHSHVYWYRQLPEEGLKFMVYLQKENIIDESGMPKERFSAEFPKEGPSILRIQQVVRGDSAAYFCASSPPGTANSPLHFGNGTRLTVT.

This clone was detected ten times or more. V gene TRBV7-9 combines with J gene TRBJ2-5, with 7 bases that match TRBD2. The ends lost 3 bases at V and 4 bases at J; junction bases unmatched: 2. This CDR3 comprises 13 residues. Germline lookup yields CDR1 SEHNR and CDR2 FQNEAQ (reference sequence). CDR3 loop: CASSFREGETQYF. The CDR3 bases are TGTGCCAGCAGCTTCAGGGAGGGAGAGACCCAGTACTTC.

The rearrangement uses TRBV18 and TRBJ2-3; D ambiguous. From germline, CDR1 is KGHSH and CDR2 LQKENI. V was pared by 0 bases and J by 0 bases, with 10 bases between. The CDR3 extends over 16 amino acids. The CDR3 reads CASSPPAGYSTDTQYF. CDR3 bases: TGTGCCAGCTCACCACCGGCAGGATATAGCACAGATACGCAGTATTTT.

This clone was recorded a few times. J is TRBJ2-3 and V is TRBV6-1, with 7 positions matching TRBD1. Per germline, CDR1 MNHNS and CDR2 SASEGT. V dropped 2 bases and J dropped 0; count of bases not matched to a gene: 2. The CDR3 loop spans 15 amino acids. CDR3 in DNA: TGTGCCAGCAGTGAACTGGGACAGAGCACAGATACGCAGTATTTT. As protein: CASSELGQSTDTQYF.

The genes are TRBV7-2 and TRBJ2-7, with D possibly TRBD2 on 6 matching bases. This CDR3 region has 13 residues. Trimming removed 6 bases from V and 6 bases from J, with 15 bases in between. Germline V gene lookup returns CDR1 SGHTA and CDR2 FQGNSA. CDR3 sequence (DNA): TGTGCCAGCAGGCCCGGCGGGGTTTTCGAGCAGTACTTC. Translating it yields CASRPGGVFEQYF.

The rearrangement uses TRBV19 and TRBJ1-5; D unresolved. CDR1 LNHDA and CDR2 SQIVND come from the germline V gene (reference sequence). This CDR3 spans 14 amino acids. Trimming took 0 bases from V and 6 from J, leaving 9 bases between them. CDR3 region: CASSIDGQSQPQHF. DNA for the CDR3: TGTGCCAGTAGTATAGATGGGCAGTCTCAGCCCCAGCATTTT.

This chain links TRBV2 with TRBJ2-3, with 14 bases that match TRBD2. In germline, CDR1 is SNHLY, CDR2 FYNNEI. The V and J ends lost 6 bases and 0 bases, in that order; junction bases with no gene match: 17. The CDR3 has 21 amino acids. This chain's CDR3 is CASRLTRGTSGGPESTDTQYF. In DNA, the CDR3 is TGTGCCAGCAGACTAACTCGGGGGACTAGCGGGGGACCCGAAAGCACAGATACGCAGTATTTT.

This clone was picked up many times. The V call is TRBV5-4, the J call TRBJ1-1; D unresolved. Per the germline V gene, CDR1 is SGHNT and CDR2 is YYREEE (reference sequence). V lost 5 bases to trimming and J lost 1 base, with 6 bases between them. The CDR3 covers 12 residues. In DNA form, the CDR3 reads TGTGCCAGCAGTCCAAAGAACACTGAAGCTTTCTTT. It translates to CASSPKNTEAFF.

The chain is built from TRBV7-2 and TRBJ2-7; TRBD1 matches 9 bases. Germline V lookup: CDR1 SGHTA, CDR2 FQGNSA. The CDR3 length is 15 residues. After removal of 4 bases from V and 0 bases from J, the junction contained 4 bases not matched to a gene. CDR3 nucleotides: TGTGCCAGCAGCTCCCGGGACAGGGCCTCCTACGAGCAGTACTTC. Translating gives CASSSRDRASYEQYF.

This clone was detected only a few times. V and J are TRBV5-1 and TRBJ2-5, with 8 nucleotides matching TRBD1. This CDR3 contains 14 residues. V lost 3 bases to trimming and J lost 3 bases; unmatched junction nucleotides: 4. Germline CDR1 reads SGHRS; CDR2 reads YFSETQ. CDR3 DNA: TGCGCCAGCAGCTCGGGACAGGTCGAAGAGACCCAGTACTTC. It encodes CASSSGQVEETQYF. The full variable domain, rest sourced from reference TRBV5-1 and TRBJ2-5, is KAGVTQTPRYLIKTRGQQVTLSCSPISGHRSVSWYQQTPGQGLQFLFEYFSETQRNKGNFPGRFSGRQFSNSRSEMNVSTLELGDSALYLCASSSGQVEETQYFGPGTRLLVL.

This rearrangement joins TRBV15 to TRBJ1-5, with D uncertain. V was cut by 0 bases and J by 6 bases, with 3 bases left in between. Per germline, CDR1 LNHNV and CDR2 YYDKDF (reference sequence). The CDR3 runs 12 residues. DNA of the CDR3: TGTGCCACCAGCAGAGACCTTCAGCCCCAGCATTTT. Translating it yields CATSRDLQPQHF.

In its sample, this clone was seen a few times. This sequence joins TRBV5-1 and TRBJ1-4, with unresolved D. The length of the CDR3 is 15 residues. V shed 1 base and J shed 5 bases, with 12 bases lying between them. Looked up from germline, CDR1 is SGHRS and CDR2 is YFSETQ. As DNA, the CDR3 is TGCGCCAGCAGCTTGTCTTCGGAGAGAAATGAAAAACTGTTTTTT. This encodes CASSLSSERNEKLFF.

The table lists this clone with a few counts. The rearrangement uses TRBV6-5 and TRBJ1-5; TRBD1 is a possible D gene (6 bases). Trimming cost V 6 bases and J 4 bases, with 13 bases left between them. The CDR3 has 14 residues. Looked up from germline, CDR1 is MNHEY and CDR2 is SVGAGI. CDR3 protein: CASSRGGLNQPQHF. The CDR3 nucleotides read TGTGCCAGCAGCCGAGGGGGTTTGAATCAGCCCCAGCATTTT.

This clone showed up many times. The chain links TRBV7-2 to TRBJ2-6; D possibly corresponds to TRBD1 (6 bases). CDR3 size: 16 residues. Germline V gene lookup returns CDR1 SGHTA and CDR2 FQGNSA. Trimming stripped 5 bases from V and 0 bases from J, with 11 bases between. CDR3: CASSLRTVSGANVLTF. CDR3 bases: TGTGCCAGCAGCCTGAGGACAGTCTCTGGGGCCAACGTCCTGACTTTC.

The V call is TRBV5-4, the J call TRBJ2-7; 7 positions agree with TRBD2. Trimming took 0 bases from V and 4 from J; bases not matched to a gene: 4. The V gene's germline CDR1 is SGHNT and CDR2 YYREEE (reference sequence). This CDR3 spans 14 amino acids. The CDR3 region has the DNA TGTGCCAGCAGCTTGGCGCCTAGCGGATACGAGCAGTACTTC. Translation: CASSLAPSGYEQYF. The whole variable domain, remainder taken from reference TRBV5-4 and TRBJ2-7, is ETGVTQSPTHLIKTRGQQVTLRCSSQSGHNTVSWYQQALGQGPQFIFQYYREEENGRGNFPPRFSGLQFPNYSSELNVNALELDDSALYLCASSLAPSGYEQYFGPGTRLTVT.